These T cell receptor beta chains were read from a single sample in a study of blood T cell repertoires in COVID-19. Here immunoSEQ multiplex PCR was the method, and the copy in TCRdb shows in-frame clones only, minus some. The repertoire holds more than 250,000 clones, with more than 70% as singletons. Sequenced: peripheral blood. These receptors all stem from a woman aged 25-40 years with COVID-19, enrolled during active disease. Each CDR3 is given without its conserved first and last residue. The D gene is left open where the match is weak. Size is stated for part of the rows, as once, few or many counts, or as a class when the clone is expanded.

J	V	D	size	CDR3
TRBJ1-2	TRBV4-1	TRBD1	once	ASSHSYRDRASNGYT
TRBJ2-5	TRBV4-1	-	-	ASSPLGGPNRETQY
TRBJ1-2	TRBV7-9	-	once	ASSLGGYGYT
TRBJ2-7	TRBV9	TRBD2	once	ASSAATTSETYEQY
TRBJ2-5	TRBV19	TRBD2	-	ASSRFSGGGETQY
TRBJ2-3	TRBV6-1	TRBD2	-	ASSEAGLAGIIEY
TRBJ1-5	TRBV28	-	once	ASSPRTRGSNQPQH
TRBJ1-5	TRBV7-9	TRBD1	-	ASSPGTGGQPQH
TRBJ2-7	TRBV7-9	-	-	ASSQPGTYEQY
TRBJ2-2	TRBV5-1	-	-	ASSLGAAVTGELF
TRBJ2-2	TRBV9	TRBD2	-	ASSPVGSGGRNTGELF
TRBJ2-6	TRBV6-5	TRBD1	-	ASTQGQGRANVLT
TRBJ2-7	TRBV18	TRBD2	-	ASSPGTSSYEQY
TRBJ2-3	TRBV18	TRBD1	-	ASSPPGQETDTQY
TRBJ1-1	TRBV6-1	-	medium-sized	ASSESSQWDTEAF
TRBJ1-5	TRBV15	-	-	ATSRDPGNQPQH
TRBJ1-1	TRBV29-1	TRBD1	-	SVQGGRAF
TRBJ1-1	TRBV11-3	-	few	ASSLRTEAF
TRBJ1-2	TRBV29-1	TRBD1	few	SAPQGAGGYT
TRBJ1-5	TRBV10-3	TRBD1	-	AISDRGSSNQPQH
TRBJ1-4	TRBV7-2	-	-	ASSPFRGPNEKLF
TRBJ2-1	TRBV29-1	TRBD2	-	SVEAGGPKHNEQF
TRBJ1-5	TRBV12-3/TRBV12-4	-	-	ASSTGYQPQH
TRBJ1-6	TRBV21-1	-	-	ASSKESAGGCSPLH
TRBJ2-7	TRBV15	-	-	ATSPSLGPYEQY
TRBJ1-2	TRBV19	-	-	ASRAGRVEGYT
TRBJ1-2	TRBV28	TRBD1	-	ASSSAGGWGYT
TRBJ2-2	TRBV2	TRBD2	once	ASSDYPGLADSNTGELF
TRBJ1-4	TRBV15	-	-	ATSRGGTNEKLF
TRBJ2-5	TRBV28	TRBD2	-	ASSASGGYQETQY
TRBJ2-3	TRBV7-6	TRBD2	-	ASSLGGGGTDTQY
TRBJ1-2	TRBV19	TRBD1	-	ASSSTGFRYGYT